This entry lists 13 T cell receptor beta chains sequenced from one sample in a study of blood T cell repertoires in COVID-19. Sequencing used immunoSEQ multiplex PCR; TCRdb keeps in-frame clones, though not all of them. Here the sample spans tens of thousands of clones, 90% being singletons. Sequenced input: peripheral blood. The source of these receptors is a man over 45 with COVID-19, enrolled during active disease.

The chain links TRBV5-4 to TRBJ2-3; 13 nucleotides line up with TRBD2. The CDR3 contains 18 residues. Unmatched junction bases numbered 9, after V lost 5 bases and J lost 0 bases. The V gene's germline CDR1 is SGHNT and CDR2 YYREEE (reference sequence). The chain's CDR3 is CASSRGLAGVSSTDTQYF. The CDR3 DNA reads as TGTGCCAGCAGTCGCGGACTAGCGGGAGTTTCTAGCACAGATACGCAGTATTTT.

The gene calls are TRBV27 and TRBJ2-7; D is unclear. This CDR3 is built from 13 residues. In germline, CDR1 is MNHEY, CDR2 SMNVEV (reference sequence). Deletions cut 2 bases from V and 6 bases from J, with 11 bases between. This chain's CDR3 is CASSLSLEREQYF. CDR3 bases: TGTGCCAGCAGTTTAAGTCTCGAGCGCGAGCAGTACTTC.

V gene TRBV28 combines with J gene TRBJ2-5; 7 bases are a match to TRBD1. The CDR3 contains 15 residues. Germline CDR1 and CDR2: MDHEN and SYDVKM. Trimming removed 4 bases from V and 1 base from J; junction bases left unmatched: 6. The CDR3 loop is CASSSLRTGQETQYF. The CDR3 DNA sequence: TGTGCCAGCAGTTCCCTCAGGACAGGCCAAGAGACCCAGTACTTC.

V and J are TRBV2 and TRBJ2-2, with 9 bases that match TRBD1. J lost 4 bases, V lost 6 bases, and 6 bases had no gene match. Looked up from germline, CDR1 is SNHLY and CDR2 is FYNNEI. The CDR3 consists of 15 residues. The CDR3 coding sequence is TGTGCCAGCAGGGGGGGGACAGGGCGCACCGGGGAGCTGTTTTTT. This sequence encodes CASRGGTGRTGELFF.

The rearrangement uses TRBV3-1 (or the pseudogene TRBV3-2) and TRBJ1-5; D might be TRBD1 (6 bases). The CDR3 extends over 15 amino acids. V lost 4 bases to trimming and J lost 3 bases, with 13 bases between them. The V gene's germline CDR1 is LGHDT and CDR2 YNNKEL (reference sequence). DNA for the CDR3: TGTGCCAGCAGCCCCAACAGGGATCACAATCAGCCCCAGCATTTT. Protein: CASSPNRDHNQPQHF.

The gene calls are TRBV5-1 and TRBJ2-7; D possibly corresponds to TRBD2 (5 bases). The CDR3 loop spans 13 amino acids. Germline CDR1 reads SGHRS; CDR2 reads YFSETQ. V gave up 5 bases and J gave up 3 bases, with 12 bases separating them. CDR3 in amino acids: CASSLEGSYEQYF. The DNA for the CDR3 is TGCGCCAGCAGTCTCGAAGGGAGCTACGAGCAGTACTTC.

The V and J genes are TRBV3-1 (or the pseudogene TRBV3-2) and TRBJ2-7; a possible D gene is TRBD2 (5 bases). Trimming removed 0 bases at V and 0 bases at J, with 9 bases between. Germline CDR1 LGHDT, CDR2 YNNKEL (reference sequence). There are 15 residues in the CDR3. CDR3 region: CASSQEAGSSYEQYF. The CDR3 region has the DNA TGTGCCAGCAGCCAAGAGGCGGGTTCCTCCTACGAGCAGTACTTC.

The CDR3 sequence: CAISQGQGYEQYF. CDR3 in DNA: TGTGCCATCAGTCAAGGGCAGGGCTACGAGCAGTACTTC. The chain is built from TRBV10-3 and TRBJ2-7, with D perhaps matching TRBD1 (5 bases). The CDR3 covers 13 residues. V gave up 5 bases and J gave up 3 bases, with 11 bases separating them. CDR1 ENHRY and CDR2 SYGVKD come from the germline V gene.

The CDR3 coding sequence is TGTGCCAGCAGCCGACAGTCCTACAATGAGCAGTTCTTC. This translates into CASSRQSYNEQFF. The gene calls are TRBV25-1 and TRBJ2-1; tentative D call: TRBD1 (5 bases). This CDR3 comprises 13 residues. V was cut by 6 bases and J by 1 base, with 7 bases left in between. The germline V gene encodes CDR1 MGHDK and CDR2 SYGVNS.

V gene TRBV10-3 combines with J gene TRBJ1-4, with 7 bases lining up with TRBD1. Germline trimming cut 5 bases from V and 5 bases from J; bases unmatched to any gene: 5. The CDR3 length is 14 residues. CDR1 is ENHRY, CDR2 SYGVKD, per germline. CDR3 nucleotide sequence: TGTGCCATCAGTCCGGGACAGCGAAATGAAAAACTGTTTTTT. This sequence encodes CAISPGQRNEKLFF.

The chain uses TRBV13 and TRBJ2-3; 9 nucleotides align to TRBD2. Germline V gene lookup returns CDR1 PRHDT and CDR2 FYEKMQ (reference sequence). Trimming at V came to 5 bases and at J to 2 bases, leaving 11 bases not matched to a gene. The CDR3 totals 17 residues. In nucleotides, the CDR3 is TGTGCCAGCAGCGGGGCGTGGGGACTAGCCCTCACAGATACGCAGTATTTT. Its translation is CASSGAWGLALTDTQYF.

The rearrangement uses TRBV4-2 and TRBJ2-7, with D possibly matching TRBD2 (5 bases). Trimming took 0 bases from V and 4 from J, leaving 13 bases between them. The CDR3 has 15 residues. Germline lookup yields CDR1 LGHNA and CDR2 YNFKEQ. As DNA, the CDR3 is TGTGCCAGCAGCCAAGATTTCGGGGAATGGTACGAGCAGTACTTC. Protein product: CASSQDFGEWYEQYF.

The rearrangement links TRBV7-8 to TRBJ1-2, with D possibly TRBD1 on 5 matching bases. Germline V gives CDR1 SGHVS, CDR2 FQNEAQ. Trimming took off 4 bases at V and 0 bases at J, with 12 bases between the two ends. The CDR3 totals 15 residues. Written as DNA, the CDR3 is TGTGCCAGCAGCTCCAGCAGGGTTTCTAACTATGGCTACACCTTC. The encoded protein is CASSSSRVSNYGYTF.